This paragraph covers one T cell receptor (beta chain) sequence. The source of the sample is a study of blood T cell repertoires in COVID-19. As handled by the study authors: Amplified reference gene primers provided the basis for estimating nucleated cell counts. Produced via immunoSEQ multiplex PCR; TCRdb's table is partial and in-frame only. That table furnishes V, J and clone size, whereas the DNA furnished D and trimming. Counted here are roughly 190,000 clones, roughly 84% occurring once; the ten biggest clones make up approximately 3%. Recovered status applied to Cohort 3 donors who had two consecutive negative PCRs. It also applied to those with clearance or with symptom resolution. CDR1 SGHAT and CDR2 FQDESV come from the germline V gene (reference sequence). The CDR3 is 16 amino acids. V lost 2 bases, J lost 2 bases, and 7 bases stayed unmatched.

The V gene is TRBV11-1, the J gene TRBJ2-7; 9 bases fit TRBD1. This sequence originates from a woman under 40 who had recovered from COVID-19. Sequenced input: PBMCs or T cells enriched from blood (not recorded which). CDR3 coding DNA: TGTGCCAGCAGCTTACACAGGGGGCGTCAAACCTACGAGCAGTACTTC. Encoded protein: CASSLHRGRQTYEQYF.